The source of this T cell receptor beta chain is a study of STAT3 mutations in large granular lymphocyte leukemia. Remarks on this clone: No antigen is known for it.

Notes on the study in general: Every T-LGLL patient had at least one immunodominant TCRbeta clonotype.

Trimming took 7 bases from V and 1 from J; bases not matched to a gene: 8. The CDR3 runs 17 residues. Germline CDR1 and CDR2: SQVTM and ANQGSEA. Assay: immunoSEQ multiplex PCR; the TCRdb copy retains only in-frame clones and omits some. The data show 3,500 to 5,500 clones, more than 55% seen once. Sequencing was done on a sample of PBMCs. This TCR came from a human donor with T large granular lymphocyte leukemia. Some clones in this sample may be carry-over from other donors' samples. This chain connects TRBV29-1 to TRBJ2-2; 14 nucleotides agree with TRBD2. DNA of the CDR3: TGCAGCGCTTCAGGGACTAGCGGGGGAATGAACACCGGGGAGCTGTTTTTT. This translates into CSASGTSGGMNTGELFF.